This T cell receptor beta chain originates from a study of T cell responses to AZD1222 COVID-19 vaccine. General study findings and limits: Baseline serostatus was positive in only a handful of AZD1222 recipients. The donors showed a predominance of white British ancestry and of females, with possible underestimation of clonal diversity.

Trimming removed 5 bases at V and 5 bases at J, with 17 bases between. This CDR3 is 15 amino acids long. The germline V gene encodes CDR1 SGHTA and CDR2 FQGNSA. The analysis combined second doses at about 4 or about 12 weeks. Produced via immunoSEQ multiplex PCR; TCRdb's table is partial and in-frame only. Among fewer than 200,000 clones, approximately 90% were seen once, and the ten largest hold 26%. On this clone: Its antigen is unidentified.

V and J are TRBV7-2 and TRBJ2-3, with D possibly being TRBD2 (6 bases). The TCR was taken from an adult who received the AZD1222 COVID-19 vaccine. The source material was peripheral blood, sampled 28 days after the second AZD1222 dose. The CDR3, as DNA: TGTGCCAGCAGCGCCAGCGGGCCGACCCGAGATACGCAGTATTTT. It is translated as CASSASGPTRDTQYF.